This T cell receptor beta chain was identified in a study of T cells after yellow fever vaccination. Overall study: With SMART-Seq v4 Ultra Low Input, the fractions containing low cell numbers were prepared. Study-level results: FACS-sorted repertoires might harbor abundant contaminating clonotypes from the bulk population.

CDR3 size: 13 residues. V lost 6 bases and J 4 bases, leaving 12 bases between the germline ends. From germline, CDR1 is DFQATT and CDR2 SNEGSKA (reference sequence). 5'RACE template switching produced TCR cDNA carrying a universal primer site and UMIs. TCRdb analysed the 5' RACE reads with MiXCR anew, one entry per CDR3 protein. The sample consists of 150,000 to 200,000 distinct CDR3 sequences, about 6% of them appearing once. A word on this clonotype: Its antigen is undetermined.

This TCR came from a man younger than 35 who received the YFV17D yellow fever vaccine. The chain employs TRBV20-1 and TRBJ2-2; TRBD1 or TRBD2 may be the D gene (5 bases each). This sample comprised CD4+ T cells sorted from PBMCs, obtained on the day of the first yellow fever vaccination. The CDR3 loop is CSALGTLTGELFF. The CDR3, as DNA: TGCAGTGCACTCGGGACGCTCACCGGGGAGCTGTTTTTT.